This entry describes one T cell receptor (beta chain). The antigen remains undetermined. RNA extraction and reverse transcription yielded cDNA as sequencing template. The assay was immunoSEQ multiplex PCR, and TCRdb's table has in-frame clones only and misses some. The data hold about 180,000 clones, with roughly 50% observed a single time. The sample's treatment: oral pan-JAK inhibitor, 5-10 mg twice daily. This specimen belongs to a study of CD8+ T cells in alopecia areata. General observations from the study: Expanded CD8+ clones among the top 100, and scalp clonality, were significantly decreased by tofacitinib.

The V gene's germline CDR1 is MNHNY and CDR2 SVGAGI (reference sequence). CDR3 size: 16 residues. Germline trimming cut 3 bases from V and 0 bases from J; bases unmatched to any gene: 5. The receptor was isolated from a human donor with alopecia areata. The rearrangement uses TRBV6-6 and TRBJ1-5; the match to TRBD1 covers 7 bases. Sequencing used CD8+ T cells sorted from blood, obtained at week 24, from a patient treated with tofacitinib. The CDR3 coding sequence is TGTGCCAGCAGTTATACTGGACAGGATAGCAATCAGCCCCAGCATTTT. This sequence encodes CASSYTGQDSNQPQHF.